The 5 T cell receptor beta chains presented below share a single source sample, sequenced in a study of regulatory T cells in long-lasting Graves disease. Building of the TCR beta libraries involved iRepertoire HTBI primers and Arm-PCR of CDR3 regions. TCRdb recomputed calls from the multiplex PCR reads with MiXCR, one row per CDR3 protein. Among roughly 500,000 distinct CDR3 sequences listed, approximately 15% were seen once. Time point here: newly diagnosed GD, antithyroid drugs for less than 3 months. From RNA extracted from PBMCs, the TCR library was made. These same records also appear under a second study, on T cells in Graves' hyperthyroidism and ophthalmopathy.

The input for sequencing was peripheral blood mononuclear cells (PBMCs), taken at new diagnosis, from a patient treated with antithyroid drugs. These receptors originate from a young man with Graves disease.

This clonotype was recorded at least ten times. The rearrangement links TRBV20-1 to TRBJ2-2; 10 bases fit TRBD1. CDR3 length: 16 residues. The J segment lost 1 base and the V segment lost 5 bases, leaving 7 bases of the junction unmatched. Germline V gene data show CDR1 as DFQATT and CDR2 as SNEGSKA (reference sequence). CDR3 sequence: CSASGTGVWNTGELFF. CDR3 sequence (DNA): TGCAGTGCTTCCGGGACAGGGGTGTGGAACACCGGGGAGCTGTTTTTT.

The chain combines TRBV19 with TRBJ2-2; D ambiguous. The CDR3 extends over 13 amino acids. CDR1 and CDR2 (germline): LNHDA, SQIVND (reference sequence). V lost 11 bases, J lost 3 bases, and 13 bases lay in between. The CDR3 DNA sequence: TGTGCCGGCGAGGTGGGTTACACCGGGGAGCTGTTTTTT. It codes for CAGEVGYTGELFF.

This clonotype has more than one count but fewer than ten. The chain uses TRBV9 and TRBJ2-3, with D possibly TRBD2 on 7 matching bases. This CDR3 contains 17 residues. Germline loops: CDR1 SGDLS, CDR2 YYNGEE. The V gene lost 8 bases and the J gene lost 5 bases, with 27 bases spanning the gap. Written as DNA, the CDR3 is TGTGCCAGTTCGGGGGGAAGGGGGGGTGCTCCCCTAGATACGCAGTATTTT. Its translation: CASSGGRGGAPLDTQYF.

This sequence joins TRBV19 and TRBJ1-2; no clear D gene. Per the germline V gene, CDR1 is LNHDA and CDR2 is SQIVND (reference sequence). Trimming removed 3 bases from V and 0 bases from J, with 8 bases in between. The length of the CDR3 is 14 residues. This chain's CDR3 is CASSIGRTNYGYTF. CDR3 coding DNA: TGTGCCAGTAGTATCGGTAGGACTAACTATGGCTACACCTTC.

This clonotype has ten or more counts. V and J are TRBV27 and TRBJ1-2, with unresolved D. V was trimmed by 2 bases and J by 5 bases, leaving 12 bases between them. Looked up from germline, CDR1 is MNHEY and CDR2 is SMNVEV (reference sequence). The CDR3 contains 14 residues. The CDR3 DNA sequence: TGTGCCAGCAGTTTACAGGAATGGGGATATGGCTACACCTTC. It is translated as CASSLQEWGYGYTF.